This T cell receptor beta chain emerged from a study of shared clonotypes between healthy human individuals. Looking at the study overall: Those who served as donors were a couple of women and a few men between the ages of 18 and 49.

Genomic DNA from each subset was divided evenly over several immunoSEQ plates. The table came from immunoSEQ multiplex PCR; TCRdb's copy has only in-frame clones and leaves some out. The sample shows more than 400,000 clones, about 85% of them seen only once. Every donor was a Caucasian adult from Nashville, Tennessee. The sequencing sample was made of PBMCs. The TCR comes from a middle-aged woman in good health. Some clones in this sample may be carry-over from other donors' samples.

The CDR3 loop reads CASSTWDNEKLFF. The CDR3 DNA follows: TGTGCCAGCAGCACCTGGGATAATGAAAAACTGTTTTTT. This chain joins TRBV9 and TRBJ1-4, with D hard to call. The CDR3 is made up of 13 amino acids. Germline V lookup: CDR1 SGDLS, CDR2 YYNGEE. V was shortened by 4 bases and J by 4 bases, with 8 bases between the two germline ends.